A selection of T cell receptor beta chains follows, all from one sample in a study of shared clonotypes between healthy human individuals. Measured with immunoSEQ multiplex PCR; TCRdb has only the in-frame clones, and not every one. The sample has some 2,000,000 clones, over 85% seen once. The sample consisted of naive CD4+ T cells sorted from blood. The receptors were sampled from a man in his late teens or twenties in good health. Each CDR3 is given without its conserved first and last residue. Each record gives: V gene, D gene, CDR3 protein. The D gene is left open where the match is weak.

>TRBV15|TRBD1
ATSRDVRQGRHEQY
>TRBV29-1|NA
SVVRENTEAF
>TRBV11-2|NA
ASSLQVAGELF
>TRBV18|NA
ASAQNEGPYGYT
>TRBV19|TRBD1
ASSAGQALTGYT
>TRBV5-6|NA
ASSLEADASRAF
>TRBV11-2|TRBD1
ASSLAPGTGGSEAF
>TRBV19|NA
ASSTVQGSGTEAF
>TRBV9|NA
ASSVGDTNQPQH
>TRBV5-4|NA
ASSRDPMNTEAF
>TRBV7-3|NA
ASSPSGSNTGELF
>TRBV4-1|TRBD1
ASSPARKFGTALFSGANVLT
>TRBV12-5|NA
ASGTAGTTYEQY
>TRBV15|NA
ATSRDPHSGEF
>TRBV18|NA
ASSPPPLQGGYT
>TRBV5-1|NA
ASSLAAAIQETQY
>TRBV6-1|TRBD1
ASRETGTGRGFSEKLF
>TRBV27|NA
ASSPGRTAPEKLF
>TRBV7-6|TRBD2
ASSTTSGGAYEQY
>TRBV10-3|NA
AISESTLWEQY
>TRBV5-1|NA
ASSFGIGRGEYEQY
>TRBV28|TRBD1
ASSPGTGATEAF
>TRBV29-1|NA
SVGDSTIPNTEAF
>TRBV14|NA
ASSQASGSGGEQY
>TRBV11-2|NA
ASSLGQTYEQY
>TRBV9|NA
ASSVGTHSTDTQY
>TRBV19|NA
ASSPGAYNEQF
>TRBV18|TRBD1
ASSPTGRDNQPQH
>TRBV6-5|TRBD1
ASSYSGTGFYGYT
>TRBV5-4|NA
ASSSSIDTQY
>TRBV28|NA
ASSNRPGQETQY
>TRBV2|NA
ASSEQRWGTQY
>TRBV2|NA
ASRGTLNTEAF
>TRBV19|NA
ASSTLTGLNSPLH
>TRBV7-2|NA
ASSRMGTPLIYGYT
>TRBV25-1|NA
ASSDTQVGSYT
>TRBV20-1|NA
SATGSYEQY
>TRBV11-2|TRBD2
ASSTLAGAPYEQY
>TRBV2|NA
ASKDSNQPQH
>TRBV21-1|NA
ASSKADRDPGNTIY
>TRBV27|NA
ASSNRNSPLH
>TRBV2|NA
ASRKFQVETQY
>TRBV11-2|TRBD2
ASSRGLATHNEQF
>TRBV4-1|TRBD2
ASSQGLAGDNEQF
>TRBV18|NA
ASSPRDFQETQY
>TRBV7-9|TRBD2
ASSPGGGEDTQY
>TRBV2|NA
ASTGLNEQF
>TRBV28|NA
ASSPSARGVPQY
>TRBV7-2|NA
ASSLRASFYEQY
>TRBV7-2|TRBD2
ASSSPAGADEQF
>TRBV11-2|NA
ASSLGAATDTQY
>TRBV5-4|NA
ASSLIGNGANVLT
>TRBV7-9|NA
ASSLVFRGRSSYNSPLH
>TRBV27|NA
ASSLLGVDTQY
>TRBV5-1|NA
ASSRDIAYEQY
>TRBV5-4|TRBD2
ASSPVVGTILTDTQY
>TRBV5-5|NA
ASSLLSESYGYT